This is a list of T cell receptor beta chains from one sample in a study of T cell responses to AZD1222 COVID-19 vaccine. The protocol was immunoSEQ multiplex PCR, while the TCRdb copy is restricted to in-frame clones and leaves out a portion. The sample lists 180,000 or so clones, approximately 94% occurring once. Sequencing was performed on peripheral blood, taken on day 0 of AZD1222 vaccination. Receptor source: an adult in good health. CDR3s include the opening cysteine and the closing phenylalanine or tryptophan.

V: TRBV30
J: TRBJ1-4
length: 12
CDR3: CAWSVGNEKLFF

V: TRBV19
J: TRBJ2-2
length: 15
CDR3: CASSPSDSHTGELFF

V: TRBV10-3
J: TRBJ1-5
length: 14
CDR3: CAISESGGYQPQHF

V: TRBV5-1
J: TRBJ1-2
length: 13
CDR3: CASSSGQGYGYTF

V: TRBV7-9
J: TRBJ1-1
length: 16
CDR3: CASSLGQGARSTEAFF

V: TRBV19
J: TRBJ2-3
length: 13
CDR3: CAPRQGGADTQYF

V: TRBV10-2
J: TRBJ2-2
length: 15
CDR3: CASSGGGLGTGELFF

V: TRBV5-4
J: TRBJ1-2
length: 13
CDR3: CASSQDRNYGYTF

V: TRBV3-1/TRBV3-2
J: TRBJ1-1
length: 15
CDR3: CASRVQGSLNTEAFF

V: TRBV11-2
J: TRBJ2-7
length: 15
CDR3: CASSLPPGGRYEQYF

V: TRBV27
J: TRBJ1-1
length: 13
CDR3: CASSLGRNTEAFF

V: TRBV7-8
J: TRBJ1-5
length: 14
CDR3: CASSLPGNNQPQHF

V: TRBV20-1
J: TRBJ1-1
length: 11
CDR3: CSAGQNTEAFF

V: TRBV6-5
J: TRBJ1-2
length: 14
CDR3: CASSKDRENYGYTF

V: TRBV11-2
J: TRBJ2-1
length: 15
CDR3: CASTGGGSAYNEQFF

V: TRBV3-1/TRBV3-2
J: TRBJ1-4
length: 12
CDR3: CASSQTFEKLFF

V: TRBV5-6
J: TRBJ2-1
length: 13
CDR3: CASSSEWEREQFF

V: TRBV11-3
J: TRBJ2-2
length: 16
CDR3: CASSFGTSGSAGELFF

V: TRBV5-1
J: TRBJ2-7
length: 17
CDR3: CASSLVPPGQGSYEQYF

V: TRBV28
J: TRBJ1-5
length: 14
CDR3: CASLVEGDSQPQHF

V: TRBV7-9
J: TRBJ1-3
length: 13
CDR3: CASCRTDGNTIYF

V: TRBV19
J: TRBJ1-5
length: 16
CDR3: CASSIRRVEFNQPQHF

V: TRBV6-4
J: TRBJ1-1
length: 13
CDR3: CASSAGANTEAFF

V: TRBV3-1/TRBV3-2
J: TRBJ2-7
length: 14
CDR3: CASRDSQRLYEQYF

V: TRBV7-9
J: TRBJ1-5
length: 14
CDR3: CASSLQTPPAPQHF

V: TRBV7-7
J: TRBJ2-5
length: 17
CDR3: CASSSHSGVRIQETQYF

V: TRBV5-1
J: TRBJ2-7
length: 14
CDR3: CATRRQGSSYEQYF

V: TRBV7-9
J: TRBJ1-2
length: 16
CDR3: CASSYHPPGQGYGYTF

V: TRBV20-1
J: TRBJ1-6
length: 14
CDR3: CSASTPRDNSPLHF

V: TRBV6-6
J: TRBJ1-1
length: 13
CDR3: CASSYGGNTEAFF

V: TRBV7-9
J: TRBJ1-1
length: 15
CDR3: CASSSRQALNTEAFF

V: TRBV30
J: TRBJ1-2
length: 14
CDR3: CAWSPTTGTRGYTF

V: TRBV15
J: TRBJ1-4
length: 14
CDR3: CATSRVLSNEKLFF

V: TRBV4-1
J: TRBJ1-4
length: 19
CDR3: CASSQDPPPIEVLNEKLFF

V: TRBV4-1
J: TRBJ2-7
length: 17
CDR3: CASSRLFPAPGSYEQYF

V: TRBV18
J: TRBJ1-2
length: 15
CDR3: CASSPGYTGTNGYTF

V: TRBV4-2
J: TRBJ1-6
length: 15
CDR3: CASSQEGTGVSPLHF

V: TRBV7-2
J: TRBJ1-5
length: 14
CDR3: CASSLWGYGQPQHF

V: TRBV20-1
J: TRBJ2-7
length: 11
CDR3: CSAYRPYEQYF